Each of the 6 T cell receptor beta chains below was sequenced from the same sample in a study of OX40 agonist ivuxolimab in advanced cancers. The repertoire was sequenced with immunoSEQ multiplex PCR; TCRdb's copy has only in-frame clones and lacks some. The table lists 35,000 to 45,000 clones, roughly four fifths of them singletons. This specimen was CD4+ or CD8+ T cells sorted from blood, taken in a trial of the OX40 agonist ivuxolimab. Receptors were obtained from an adult with an advanced solid tumor such as melanoma, head and neck, liver or kidney cancer.

The chain combines TRBV6-5 with TRBJ2-7; D gene uncertain. Deletions cut 2 bases from V and 0 bases from J, with 5 bases between. Per the germline V gene, CDR1 is MNHEY and CDR2 is SVGAGI. The CDR3 has 13 amino acids. CDR3 DNA sequence: TGTGCCAGCAGTTACAGGAGCTCCTACGAGCAGTACTTC. Residues: CASSYRSSYEQYF.

This clone is a singleton in its sample. The V gene is TRBV19, the J gene TRBJ2-6; 7 bases are shared with TRBD2. Germline CDR1 reads LNHDA; CDR2 reads SQIVND (reference sequence). V shed 7 bases, J shed 3 bases, and the junction held 9 bases outside the gene matches. This CDR3 has 16 residues. The CDR3 loop reads CASIRGGEDGANVLTF. CDR3 bases: TGTGCCAGTATAAGGGGAGGGGAGGATGGGGCCAACGTCCTGACTTTC.

This sequence joins TRBV7-9 and TRBJ2-1; 8 bases map to TRBD1. Germline V gene data show CDR1 as SEHNR and CDR2 as FQNEAQ (reference sequence). The CDR3 consists of 16 residues. V trimming: 6 bases; J trimming: 8 bases; junction bases outside the gene matches: 15. Written as DNA, the CDR3 is TGTGCCAGCAGGAAAATTACAGGGGGACGGGACGATGAGCAGTTCTTC. Protein sequence: CASRKITGGRDDEQFF.

The chain joins TRBV7-9 to TRBJ2-7; maybe TRBD1 (5 bases). V was trimmed by 7 bases and J by 2 bases, leaving 27 bases between them. Germline-derived CDR1 and CDR2 are SEHNR and FQNEAQ (reference sequence). The CDR3 length is 18 residues. DNA of the CDR3: TGTGCCAGCATCCCCTATTCTAAGCTAGTAGGGGCCACCTACGAGCAGTACTTC. As protein: CASIPYSKLVGATYEQYF.

This clone was seen just once. The J gene is TRBJ2-1, the V gene TRBV7-2; the match to TRBD2 covers 10 bases. The CDR3 totals 17 residues. V trimming: 2 bases; J trimming: 0 bases; junction bases outside the gene matches: 4. Germline V gene data show CDR1 as SGHTA and CDR2 as FQGNSA. The CDR3 here is CASSLRASGSSYNEQFF. The CDR3 DNA follows: TGTGCCAGCAGCTTAAGGGCTAGCGGGAGCTCCTACAATGAGCAGTTCTTC.

V and J are TRBV7-6 and TRBJ2-1, with 8 nucleotides matching TRBD2. The junction had 8 bases not matched to a gene; V was cut back by 2 bases and J by 5 bases. Germline CDR1 SGHVS, CDR2 FNYEAQ. This CDR3 contains 16 residues. CDR3 in DNA: TGTGCCAGCAGCTTATTCTTGCGGGAGGCTGACAATGAGCAGTTCTTC. It codes for CASSLFLREADNEQFF.